This entry lists 5 T cell receptor beta chains sequenced from one sample in a study of human T cells and chemical hapten exposure. The time point: healthy volunteer bleed at 6 weeks. From whole blood left unfractionated, total RNA was extracted. TCRdb re-called the RACE reads through MiXCR, storing one row per CDR3 protein. The data contain about 77,000 distinct CDR3 sequences, 7% to 9.5% of them seen just once; the ten biggest clones take up about 1.7%. The sample was whole blood. Receptors were obtained from a female donor in good health. Some clones in this sample may be carry-over from other donors' samples.

This clonotype was counted a single time. The chain recombines TRBV6-1 with TRBJ1-3; D is unclear. The CDR3 sequence is 14 residues long. Trimming removed 2 bases at V and 4 bases at J, with 9 bases between. Germline CDR1 is MNHNS and CDR2 is SASEGT. CDR3 sequence: CASSERAYGNTIYF. In DNA form, the CDR3 reads TGTGCCAGCAGTGAAAGGGCGTACGGAAACACCATATATTTT.

This clonotype was picked up many times. The chain combines TRBV30 with TRBJ1-5; TRBD1 agrees at 8 bases. Germline V lookup: CDR1 GTSNPN, CDR2 SVGIG (reference sequence). The V and J ends lost 2 bases and 5 bases, in that order; junction bases with no gene match: 5. CDR3 length: 14 amino acids. CDR3 in DNA: TGTGCCTGGAGTAAGGACAGGGTTCATCAGCCCCAGCATTTT. This gives the protein CAWSKDRVHQPQHF.

This clonotype was recorded at least ten times. This rearrangement joins TRBV27 to TRBJ2-7; D remains ambiguous. Germline V gene sequence: CDR1 MNHEY, CDR2 SMNVEV (reference sequence). The CDR3 sequence is 11 residues long. Trimming left V 9 bases short and J 2 bases short, with 8 bases between. The CDR3: CASGSAYEQYF. The CDR3 DNA follows: TGTGCCAGTGGGTCCGCCTACGAGCAGTACTTC.

This clonotype was seen repeatedly, ten times or more. The chain couples TRBV11-1 to TRBJ1-1; 8 nucleotides match TRBD1. The ends lost 5 bases at V and 7 bases at J; junction bases unmatched: 6. The CDR3 runs 13 residues. The germline V gene encodes CDR1 SGHAT and CDR2 FQDESV (reference sequence). CDR3 residues: CASSPSDRGEAFF. Written as DNA, the CDR3 is TGTGCCAGCAGCCCATCCGACAGGGGTGAAGCTTTCTTT. The full variable domain, in which reference TRBV11-1 and TRBJ1-1 provide the parts outside the CDR3, is EAEVAQSPRYKITEKSQAVAFWCDPISGHATLYWYRQILGQGPELLVQFQDESVVDDSQLPKDRFSAERLKGVDSTLKIQPAELGDSAMYLCASSPSDRGEAFFGQGTRLTVV.

This clonotype was counted a few times. The V gene is TRBV7-8, the J gene TRBJ2-1; 8 bases agree with TRBD2. From germline, CDR1 is SGHVS and CDR2 FQNEAQ. J lost 9 bases, V lost 6 bases, and 19 bases had no gene match. This CDR3 has 17 amino acids. CDR3 sequence reads: CASSPSRRAGGDSEQFF. CDR3 sequence (DNA): TGTGCCAGCAGTCCGTCCCGGAGGGCGGGGGGCGATAGTGAGCAGTTCTTC.